One sample yielded the 30 T cell receptor beta chains listed below, sequenced in a study of blood T cell repertoires in COVID-19. Libraries were prepared by immunoSEQ multiplex PCR; TCRdb keeps only in-frame clonotypes and omits some of them. The table records some 120,000 clones, 84% of them present only once. Sequenced material: peripheral blood. These receptors were obtained from a woman aged 60-70 years with acute or convalescent COVID-19.

This clone has a single count. V and J are TRBV6-1 and TRBJ1-1; possible D gene TRBD1, 5 bases. CDR3 size: 14 residues. V lost 1 base and J 4 bases, leaving 10 bases between the germline ends. CDR1 and CDR2 from the germline V gene are MNHNS and SASEGT. The DNA for the CDR3 is TGTGCCAGCAGTGAAGGGGGCCTTTCCACTGAAGCTTTCTTT. It codes for CASSEGGLSTEAFF.

The rearrangement uses TRBV7-9 and TRBJ2-3, with TRBD2 matching 11 bases. V was pared by 5 bases and J by 3 bases, with 4 bases of the junction left unmatched. Germline V gives CDR1 SEHNR, CDR2 FQNEAQ (reference sequence). The CDR3 has 15 amino acids. CDR3 coding DNA: TGTGCCAGCAGCCCTACTAGCGGGGGAACAGATACGCAGTATTTT. Translated: CASSPTSGGTDTQYF.

The chain recombines TRBV13 with TRBJ2-7; 8 positions match TRBD1. The CDR3 is made up of 14 amino acids. Germline V gene data show CDR1 as PRHDT and CDR2 as FYEKMQ (reference sequence). Unmatched junction bases numbered 5, after V lost 6 bases and J lost 1 base. The CDR3: CASSRTGPSYEQYF. As DNA, the CDR3 is TGTGCCAGCAGTCGGACAGGGCCATCCTACGAGCAGTACTTC.

A single count supports this clone. The chain has TRBV5-1 and TRBJ1-5, with D perhaps matching TRBD1 (6 bases). The CDR3 runs 15 residues. Germline V gene data show CDR1 as SGHRS and CDR2 as YFSETQ. Trimming left V 6 bases short and J 4 bases short, with 17 bases between. The CDR3 protein is CASKMTTGTNQPQHF. The CDR3 DNA is TGCGCCAGCAAAATGACGACAGGTACGAATCAGCCCCAGCATTTT.

The V call is TRBV13, the J call TRBJ1-6, with a possible D match to TRBD1 (6 bases). There are 19 residues in the CDR3. V lost 1 base to trimming and J lost 6 bases, with 22 bases between them. Per the germline V gene, CDR1 is PRHDT and CDR2 is FYEKMQ (reference sequence). The DNA for the CDR3 is TGTGCCAGCAGCTTAGACGGTCCGATATGGGGGGGGCCTAATTCACCCCTCCACTTT. Protein: CASSLDGPIWGGPNSPLHF.

CDR3 nucleotide sequence: TGTGCCTGGGGGACAGGGGGCTTTGCTGGAAACACCATATATTTT. Translating gives CAWGTGGFAGNTIYF. The chain recombines TRBV30 with TRBJ1-3; TRBD1 matches at 12 bases. The junction had 4 bases not matched to a gene; V was cut back by 5 bases and J by 2 bases. The germline V gene encodes CDR1 GTSNPN and CDR2 SVGIG (reference sequence). The CDR3 sequence is 15 residues long.

The chain uses TRBV2 and TRBJ2-3; TRBD2 agrees at 7 bases. Germline CDR1 and CDR2: SNHLY and FYNNEI. The CDR3 is 15 amino acids. The trim removed 1 base at V and 4 bases at J, leaving 5 bases unmatched. CDR3 sequence reads: CASSEGLAGADTQYF. The DNA of the CDR3 is TGTGCCAGCAGTGAAGGACTGGCGGGGGCAGATACGCAGTATTTT.

V gene TRBV7-2 combines with J gene TRBJ2-7; tentatively, D is TRBD1 (6 bases). In germline, CDR1 is SGHTA, CDR2 FQGNSA. This CDR3 region has 14 residues. With 1 base removed from V and 6 bases from J, the gap between germline ends came to 13 bases. As DNA, the CDR3 is TGTGCCAGCAGCTTAGGTCAGGGGCCCCTCGAGCAGTACTTC. It codes for CASSLGQGPLEQYF.

A word on this clone: The DNA is left out, because the CDR3 cannot be placed on it with certainty; the CDR3 is given as TCRdb lists it. CDR3 sequence reads: CASSQVAQGSKDPGYF. J is TRBJ2-5 and V is TRBV4-1; the listed D gene, TRBD1, was not tested against the DNA. CDR1 is MGHRA and CDR2 is YSYEKL in the germline V gene. The CDR3 adds up to 16 amino acids, both ends counted.

There are a few counts of this clone. J is TRBJ1-5 and V is TRBV6-5; D perhaps matches TRBD1 (5 bases). From germline, CDR1 is MNHEY and CDR2 SVGAGI. The CDR3 is 15 amino acids. Trimming cost V 3 bases and J 2 bases, with 11 bases left between them. The CDR3 nucleotides are TGTGCCAGCAGTTATTCGACAGTGGGCAATCAGCCCCAGCATTTT. As protein: CASSYSTVGNQPQHF.

The chain carries TRBV24-1 and TRBJ1-2, with D possibly TRBD1 on 6 matching bases. The V and J ends lost 3 bases and 6 bases respectively, with 16 bases between them. The germline V gene encodes CDR1 KGHDR and CDR2 SFDVKD. The CDR3 has 15 amino acids. Here the CDR3 reads CATSDPGQGIDGYTF. CDR3 coding DNA: TGTGCCACCAGTGATCCAGGTCAGGGGATCGATGGCTACACCTTC.

This clone was counted only a few times. V is TRBV7-9 and J is TRBJ2-1, with D perhaps matching TRBD2 (5 bases). V gave up 3 bases and J gave up 11 bases, with 11 bases separating them. Germline CDR1 reads SEHNR; CDR2 reads FQNEAQ (reference sequence). The CDR3 extends over 12 amino acids. This CDR3 is CASSLVGEKQFF. The CDR3 DNA follows: TGTGCCAGCAGCTTGGTCGGGGAGAAGCAGTTCTTC.

This sequence joins TRBV3-1 (or the pseudogene TRBV3-2) and TRBJ1-5; D is possibly TRBD1 (6 bases). The CDR3 is made up of 17 amino acids. V was clipped by 0 bases and J by 3 bases, with 15 bases between them. The V gene's germline CDR1 is LGHDT and CDR2 YNNKEL (reference sequence). CDR3 DNA: TGTGCCAGCAGCCAAGATCCCGGGGGGCCCACCAATCAGCCCCAGCATTTT. Its protein product is CASSQDPGGPTNQPQHF.

The V call is TRBV28, the J call TRBJ2-7; TRBD1 agrees at 7 bases. Germline V gives CDR1 MDHEN, CDR2 SYDVKM. This CDR3 has 13 amino acids. V lost 4 bases and J lost 7; bases outside the gene matches: 7. The DNA of the CDR3 is TGTGCCAGCAGTTCGGGACAGTGGGCTGAGCAGTACTTC. Protein sequence: CASSSGQWAEQYF.

V gene TRBV14 combines with J gene TRBJ1-2; a possible D gene is TRBD1 (6 bases). V lost 3 bases and J lost 4, with 12 bases in between. There are 14 residues in the CDR3. Germline values: CDR1 SGHDN, CDR2 FVKESK. The CDR3 DNA follows: TGTGCCAGCAGCCACCGACAGGCTGGCTATGGCTACACCTTC. The encoded protein is CASSHRQAGYGYTF.

The chain uses TRBV28 and TRBJ1-2, with 8 bases matching TRBD1. The CDR3 is 11 residues long. Germline lookup yields CDR1 MDHEN and CDR2 SYDVKM. With 10 bases clipped from V and 5 bases from J, the junction kept 3 bases outside the gene matches. CDR3 region: CATQGAYGYTF. In DNA, the CDR3 is TGTGCCACCCAGGGGGCGTATGGCTACACCTTC.

This CDR3 is CAGQQGARETQYF. In DNA form, the CDR3 reads TGTGCCGGACAACAGGGGGCCAGGGAGACCCAGTACTTC. The V call is TRBV7-2, the J call TRBJ2-5, with 9 bases matching TRBD1. J was trimmed by 5 bases and V by 11 bases; bases with no gene match: 9. CDR3 size: 13 residues. The germline V gene encodes CDR1 SGHTA and CDR2 FQGNSA.

This chain joins TRBV10-3 and TRBJ1-1, with a tentative D call TRBD1 (5 bases). The CDR3 extends over 12 amino acids. V was pared by 6 bases and J by 3 bases, with 8 bases between. CDR1 ENHRY and CDR2 SYGVKD come from the germline V gene. CDR3 bases: TGTGCCATCAGGGGGCTTTACACTGAAGCTTTCTTT. This encodes CAIRGLYTEAFF.

There are a few counts of this clone. The chain couples TRBV7-9 to TRBJ1-5, with TRBD1 as a possible D gene (6 bases). Trimming cost V 5 bases and J 3 bases, with 11 bases left between them. There are 14 residues in the CDR3. Germline V gene sequence: CDR1 SEHNR, CDR2 FQNEAQ (reference sequence). CDR3 protein: CASSPQGDNQPQHF. CDR3 DNA: TGTGCCAGCAGCCCACAGGGTGACAATCAGCCCCAGCATTTT.

The chain combines TRBV5-1 with TRBJ1-3; D might be TRBD1 (5 bases). This CDR3 has 15 residues. The germline gives CDR1 SGHRS, CDR2 YFSETQ. Trimming took off 2 bases at V and 0 bases at J, with 9 bases between the two ends. CDR3 DNA: TGCGCCAGCAGCTTTTCTGACAGCTCTGGAAACACCATATATTTT. It yields the protein CASSFSDSSGNTIYF.

This chain connects TRBV18 to TRBJ1-5; 9 bases line up with TRBD1. The CDR3 is 15 amino acids. V shed 5 bases and J 3 bases; nucleotides not matched to a gene: 5. Germline V gives CDR1 KGHSH, CDR2 LQKENI. The CDR3 coding sequence is TGTGCCAGCTCAATTACAGGGGGCTCCAATCAGCCCCAGCATTTT. This encodes CASSITGGSNQPQHF. The variable domain in full, with the rest retrieved from reference TRBV18 and TRBJ1-5, is NAGVMQNPRHLVRRRGQEARLRCSPMKGHSHVYWYRQLPEEGLKFMVYLQKENIIDESGMPKERFSAEFPKEGPSILRIQQVVRGDSAAYFCASSITGGSNQPQHFGDGTRLSIL.

This clone was recorded only once. The chain uses TRBV4-1 and TRBJ2-1, with D possibly matching TRBD1 (6 bases). The CDR3 is made up of 16 amino acids. V was cut by 3 bases and J by 4 bases, with 16 bases left in between. Germline values: CDR1 MGHRA, CDR2 YSYEKL. In DNA form, the CDR3 reads TGCGCCAGCAGCCAGACCGGGACACCCCGATACAATGAGCAGTTCTTC. Translating gives CASSQTGTPRYNEQFF.

V gene TRBV27 combines with J gene TRBJ2-1; tentatively, D is TRBD1 (6 bases). V lost 6 bases, J lost 2 bases, and 17 bases lay in between. The CDR3 extends over 16 amino acids. From germline, CDR1 is MNHEY and CDR2 SMNVEV (reference sequence). The CDR3 DNA reads TGTGCCAGCAGCTCTACCCCACAGGGTACCTACAATGAGCAGTTCTTC. Translating gives CASSSTPQGTYNEQFF.

The chain recombines TRBV6-5 with TRBJ2-7, with 9 bases aligning to TRBD1. The J segment lost 6 bases and the V segment lost 8 bases, leaving 11 bases of the junction unmatched. The CDR3 totals 14 residues. Germline lookup yields CDR1 MNHEY and CDR2 SVGAGI. CDR3 loop: CASLQDRGKVEQYF. As DNA, the CDR3 is TGTGCCAGCCTTCAGGACAGGGGAAAGGTCGAGCAGTACTTC.

V usage is TRBV15 and J usage is TRBJ1-5; tentatively, D is TRBD1 (6 bases). The CDR3 has 16 residues. Germline loops: CDR1 LNHNV, CDR2 YYDKDF (reference sequence). V was trimmed by 5 bases and J by 6 bases, leaving 20 bases between them. CDR3 sequence reads: CATSSPTQGIRQPQHF. In nucleotides, the CDR3 is TGTGCCACCAGCTCGCCGACCCAGGGGATCCGTCAGCCCCAGCATTTT.

The count of this clone is one. This chain links TRBV5-6 with TRBJ2-5; perhaps TRBD1 as D (5 bases). The CDR3 has 13 residues. Germline CDR1 SGHDT, CDR2 YYEEEE. The germline V and J ends were trimmed by 4 bases and 3 bases, with 10 bases remaining between them. This chain's CDR3 is CASSRDREETQYF. In DNA, the CDR3 is TGTGCCAGCAGCCGAGACAGAGAAGAGACCCAGTACTTC.

The chain employs TRBV6-6 and TRBJ1-2, with 7 bases matching TRBD1. The CDR3 sequence is 15 residues long. The V segment lost 5 bases and the J segment 7 bases; nucleotides outside the gene matches: 13. Per the germline V gene, CDR1 is MNHNY and CDR2 is SVGAGI (reference sequence). The CDR3 DNA reads TGTGCCAGCAGTAGTGGACAGGCCCAAGCTGGTGGCTACACCTTC. This sequence encodes CASSSGQAQAGGYTF.

The rearrangement joins TRBV7-8 to TRBJ1-5; D possibly corresponds to TRBD1 (6 bases). Germline CDR1 SGHVS, CDR2 FQNEAQ. Trimming removed 1 base from V and 2 bases from J, with 12 bases in between. The CDR3 length is 16 residues. The CDR3, as DNA: TGTGCCAGCAGCTTAGACAGGGTGGTTGGCAATCAGCCCCAGCATTTT. Its protein product is CASSLDRVVGNQPQHF.

The gene calls are TRBV4-1 and TRBJ2-5, with 8 bases identical to TRBD1. CDR1 and CDR2 (germline): MGHRA, YSYEKL. V gave up 5 bases and J gave up 4 bases; unmatched junction bases: 15. CDR3 size: 17 residues. CDR3 sequence reads: CASSIQGSTGVGETQYF. CDR3 coding DNA: TGCGCCAGCAGCATTCAAGGTTCGACAGGGGTTGGAGAGACCCAGTACTTC.

The chain links TRBV7-9 to TRBJ1-2; TRBD1 aligns across 7 bases. The CDR3 has 13 residues. V trimming: 1 base; J trimming: 8 bases; junction bases outside the gene matches: 4. The germline V gene has CDR1 SEHNR and CDR2 FQNEAQ (reference sequence). The CDR3 sequence: CASSLDAGGGYTF. The CDR3 nucleotides are TGTGCCAGCAGCTTAGATGCAGGGGGAGGCTACACCTTC.